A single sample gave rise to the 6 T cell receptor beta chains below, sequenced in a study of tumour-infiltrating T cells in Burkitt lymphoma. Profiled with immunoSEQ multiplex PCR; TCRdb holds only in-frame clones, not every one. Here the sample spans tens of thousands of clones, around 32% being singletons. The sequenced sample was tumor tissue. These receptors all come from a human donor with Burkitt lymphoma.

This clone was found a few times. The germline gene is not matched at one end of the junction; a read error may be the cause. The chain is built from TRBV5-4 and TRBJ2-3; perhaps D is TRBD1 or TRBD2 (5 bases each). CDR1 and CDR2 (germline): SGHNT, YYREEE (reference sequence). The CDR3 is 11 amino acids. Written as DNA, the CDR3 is TGTGCCAGCAGCGGGGGACGCGAGACCTTTTTT. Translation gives CASSGGRETFF.

CDR3: CASSFSGVGISTDTQYF. The DNA of the CDR3 is TGTGCCAGCAGTTTCAGTGGTGTGGGTATTAGCACAGATACGCAGTATTTT. This rearrangement joins TRBV28 to TRBJ2-3; D unresolved. Germline V gives CDR1 MDHEN, CDR2 SYDVKM. V was cut by 3 bases and J by 0 bases, with 16 bases left in between. CDR3 size: 17 residues.

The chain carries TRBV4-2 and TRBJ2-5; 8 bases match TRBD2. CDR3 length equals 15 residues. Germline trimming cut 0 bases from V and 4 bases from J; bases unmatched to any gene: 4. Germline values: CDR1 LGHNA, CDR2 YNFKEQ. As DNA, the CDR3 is TGTGCCAGCAGCCAAGATGGACTAGCAGGAGAGACCCAGTACTTC. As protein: CASSQDGLAGETQYF.

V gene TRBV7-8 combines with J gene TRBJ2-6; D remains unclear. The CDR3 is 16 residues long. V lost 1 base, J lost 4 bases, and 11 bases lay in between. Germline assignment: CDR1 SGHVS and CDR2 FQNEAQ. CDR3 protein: CASSLVAVIGANVLTF. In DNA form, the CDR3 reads TGTGCCAGCAGCTTAGTGGCGGTCATCGGGGCCAACGTCCTGACTTTC.

This CDR3 is CASSPPEAPYGYTF. For the CDR3, the DNA is TGTGCCAGCTCACCTCCGGAGGCGCCCTATGGCTACACCTTC. The chain recombines TRBV18 with TRBJ1-2, with unresolved D. Germline lookup yields CDR1 KGHSH and CDR2 LQKENI. The CDR3 sequence is 14 residues long. The V end was cut by 3 bases, the J end by 4 bases, with 12 bases between.

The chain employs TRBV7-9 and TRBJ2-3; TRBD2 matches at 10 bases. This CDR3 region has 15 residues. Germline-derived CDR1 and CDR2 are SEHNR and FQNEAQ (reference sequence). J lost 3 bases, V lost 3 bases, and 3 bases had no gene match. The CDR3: CASSFTTSGTDTQYF. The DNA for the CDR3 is TGTGCCAGCAGCTTTACGACTAGCGGGACAGATACGCAGTATTTT.